The entry below gives a single T cell receptor beta chain sequence along with its context. What it binds is unknown. The sample is drawn from a study of CD4 T cells in relation to SARS-CoV-2 and coronaviruses. CEF-cultured naive and memory CD4+ T cell DNA got survey-level sequencing. The repertoire was sequenced with immunoSEQ multiplex PCR; TCRdb's copy has only in-frame clones and lacks some. The sample records about 36,000 clones, approximately 80% being singletons. Looked up from germline, CDR1 is SEHNR and CDR2 is FQNEAQ (reference sequence). Trimming at V came to 3 bases and at J to 5 bases, leaving 7 bases not matched to a gene. The CDR3 is 14 residues long.

The chain recombines TRBV7-9 with TRBJ2-7; 7 positions match TRBD2. Sequenced: naive CD4+ T cells from PBMCs, cultured in vitro. The subset: naive CD4+ T cells isolated by negative enrichment. This clonotype originated in an adult with COVID-19. The CDR3 DNA is TGTGCCAGCAGCTTTTCCGCGGGAGTACACGAGCAGTACTTC. Its protein is CASSFSAGVHEQYF. The entire variable domain, with the rest obtained from reference TRBV7-9 and TRBJ2-7, is as follows: DTGVSQNPRHKITKRGQNVTFRCDPISEHNRLYWYRQTLGQGPEFLTYFQNEAQLEKSRLLSDRFSAERPKGSFSTLEIQRTEQGDSAMYLCASSFSAGVHEQYFGPGTRLTVT.